This T cell receptor (beta chain) was sequenced during a study of PD-1 blockade in classical Hodgkin lymphoma. Overall study: A 3 mg/kg intravenous dose of nivolumab was received by patients every 2 weeks. Notes on the study in general: It was CD4+ TCR diversity, not CD8+, that rose significantly by C4D1. Newly diagnosed patients had diversity similar to the baseline diversity of complete responders. Individuals initiating nivolumab under 1 year after ASCT were excluded.

Germline values: CDR1 KGHSH, CDR2 LQKENI. The CDR3 has 13 residues. Deletions cut 3 bases from V and 8 bases from J, with 13 bases between. Each and every patient relapsed after autologous stem cell transplantation, and patients got differing brentuximab vedotin exposure. The data were produced by immunoSEQ multiplex PCR, yet TCRdb's version contains in-frame clones alone and is incomplete. The data contain roughly 40,000 clones, about 71% of them seen just once; the ten biggest clones take up less than 4%. On this clone itself: Its matching antigen is unknown.

The sequencing here drew on peripheral blood mononuclear cells (PBMCs), taken at baseline. The genes are TRBV18 and TRBJ1-1, with a possible D match to TRBD1 (5 bases). The clonotype originates from a human donor with classical Hodgkin lymphoma. The CDR3 sequence is CASSPSGTKEAFF. In DNA, the CDR3 is TGTGCCAGCTCACCTTCCGGGACGAAGGAAGCTTTCTTT. Filled out from reference TRBV18 and TRBJ1-1, the complete variable domain reads NAGVMQNPRHLVRRRGQEARLRCSPMKGHSHVYWYRQLPEEGLKFMVYLQKENIIDESGMPKERFSAEFPKEGPSILRIQQVVRGDSAAYFCASSPSGTKEAFFGQGTRLTVV.